This T cell receptor beta chain was sequenced during a study of OX40 agonist ivuxolimab in advanced cancers. The overall study: The study treated patients with ivuxolimab, an agonistic anti-OX40 (CD134) antibody. Three patients, one with hepatocellular carcinoma and two with cutaneous melanoma, achieved partial responses.

Study results and limitations: With doses of 0.1-3.0 mg/kg, partial responders showed among the lowest clonal expansion. Certain nonresponders likewise exhibited a low normalized T-cell clonal expansion.

With respect to this clone: What it binds is not known.

This table comes from immunoSEQ multiplex PCR, and its TCRdb copy is limited to in-frame clones, with some not included. The table shows approximately 99,000 clones, with about 96% occurring only once. CDR1 is SGDLS, CDR2 YYNGEE, per germline. This CDR3 contains 15 residues. The junction had 7 bases not matched to a gene; V was cut back by 4 bases and J by 5 bases. The J gene is TRBJ1-4, the V gene TRBV9; 8 nucleotides align to TRBD1. This clonotype originated in an adult with an advanced solid tumor such as melanoma, head and neck, liver or kidney cancer. This sample comprised CD4+ or CD8+ T cells sorted from blood, obtained in a trial of the OX40 agonist ivuxolimab. The CDR3 spells CASSSQTGENEKLFF. The CDR3, as DNA: TGTGCCAGCAGCTCCCAGACAGGGGAAAATGAAAAACTGTTTTTT.